This TCR beta chain came from a study of cytomegalovirus exposure and HLA in healthy donors (dated by TCRdb to about 2017). About the full investigation: An earlier analysis of a few hundred of the donors reported approximately 300 Gb of sequence data and 95 million to 140 million unique TCR beta sequences obtained from 180 million or so T cells. An early release that covered roughly 600 HLA-typed donors contained about 300 gigabases of sequencing data and some 87 million unique TCR sequences. Among the roughly 400 genotyped donors, under 90% belonged to the genetic ancestry cluster associated with self-reported Caucasian donors. The study aimed to test whether signatures of past pathogen exposure could be identified by cataloging public T cell receptors. The study profiled the T cell repertoires of some 610 subjects by immunosequencing and related them to cytomegalovirus serostatus. Along with the approximately 670-subject first cohort, a separate validation cohort of over a hundred different subjects was used. The study combined high-throughput TCR immunosequencing, statistical association of individual TCRs with disease status, and machine learning to predict cytomegalovirus infection status. A later analysis re-analyzed previously published TCR beta repertoires from hundreds of donors and added high-resolution HLA genotyping to study TCR occurrence patterns. Rather than drawing on any new phenotypic data, the later analysis identified candidate immune exposures from TCR beta sequences and the way those sequences occurred across donors. In an earlier analysis of 587 of the donors, high-throughput TCR beta sequencing was used to judge whether each TCR beta V gene segment behaved as functional or pseudogenic. Donor age, sex, ethnicity and CMV serostatus were collected together with the repertoire data. A later genetic analysis used genome-wide SNP genotypes for about 65% of the roughly 670 donors, treating that subset as a discovery cohort. All discovery cohort repertoires had been generated using a single sequencing platform. Class I and class II HLA loci were covered by the typing at four-digit resolution. The number of donors typed differed by locus, with about 620-630 for A, B, C, DRB1 and DQB1, more than 500 for DQA1, 600 to 610 for DPA1, and 400 to 490 for DPB1. Five DR-DQ haplotypes were treated as single units for association and clustering because of strong linkage in the cohort. On average, roughly 200,000 unique TCR beta nucleotide sequences were sequenced per donor among roughly 430 genotyped donors of the cohort, with roughly 18% of those sequences being non-productive.

The cohort comprised around 690 healthy bone marrow donors. Cohort members were all nominally healthy when sampled, although unrecorded immune exposures were likely present. The donor tested CMV seronegative and was one of the 352 seronegative cohort members. Every donor gave a peripheral blood sample, and the peripheral blood mononuclear cells from that sample were used for TCR beta sequencing. Genomic DNA extraction from the blood cell samples was performed with the Qiagen DNeasy Blood Extraction Kit. The protocol used for the library was the immunoSEQ multiplex PCR assay. A mixture of 60 forward primers for TCR Vbeta segments and 13 reverse primers for TCR Jbeta segments was used in the multiplex PCR. A multiplex PCR assay on genomic DNA amplified the CDR3 region of rearranged TCR beta genes. Amplified TCR beta libraries were sequenced as 87-base-pair reads on the Illumina HiSeq System. The authors processed their data as follows. Across the roughly 670 repertoires, a later analysis counted 60 million to 90 million unique TCR beta chains, roughly 11 million of which were shared by at least two donors. Raw reads were error-corrected and collapsed into unique sequences with a nearest-neighbor algorithm that merged closely related sequences to remove PCR and sequencing errors. CDR3 sequences were aligned to IMGT reference sequences to assign V, D and J gene segments. For a sequence to be retained, a match of at least six nucleotides to both a V gene segment and a J gene segment was required. Rearrangements were classified as productive when the CDR3 lacked stop codons and remained in frame with V and J, and all other rearrangements were classified as non-productive. CDR3 was defined according to IMGT convention as the region running from the second conserved V-encoded cysteine to the conserved J-encoded phenylalanine. In an earlier analysis of roughly 580 of the donors, sequences lacking an unambiguous match to a single V gene segment were excluded. An earlier analysis of several hundred of the donors called V segments functional above 56.7% productive rearrangements and segregating when the between-donor standard deviation exceeded 5%. A statistical classification framework was developed to diagnose cytomegalovirus status using the catalog of TCR beta chain sequences. V and J gene assignment, in a later analysis, came from comparing TCR nucleotide sequences with IMGT/GENE-DB human TR gene sequences. A later analysis assigned CDR3 sequences and most-parsimonious VDJ recombination scenarios with the TCRdist pipeline. In a later analysis, each TCR beta chain was defined by its CDR3 amino acid sequence together with its V-gene family, and reads lacking a unique V-gene family were excluded. In a later analysis, approximately 640 highly shared, low-generation-probability nucleotide sequences were removed to address suspected cross-contamination and a sequencing artifact. In a later analysis, a clonal expansion index was calculated for each public chain from normalized within-repertoire ranks of inferred template counts. In a later analysis, generation probabilities were computed using a VDJ recombination model fitted to out-of-frame rearrangements, and the results were checked against IGoR. Hypergeometric tests were used in a later analysis to score TCR-TCR, TCR-HLA and TCR-CMV co-occurrence, with a repertoire-size bias correction applied to the TCR pairs. A later analysis estimated false discovery rates by permuting HLA or CMV assignments 20 times. In a later analysis, co-occurring TCRs were grouped with DBSCAN, and TCRdist sequence similarity was added when clustering was performed within HLA-allele-positive subsets. Repertoires with fewer than 30,000 or more than 120,000 public chains were left out of co-occurrence clustering, as were a few repertoires with anomalous nucleotide sharing. TCRdb provides this immuneACCESS table in a form limited to in-frame rearrangements. Some clones are lacking; in checked studies, under half of them reflect an unresolved V gene, and why the rest are absent is not known. Clonal size and the V and J genes are those of that table, whereas D and trimming came from the DNA. In this sample the table shows about 140,000 clones, 78% of which occur a single time. Around 2.9% of the sample belongs to the ten largest clones.

General findings and caveats noted by the study authors: In a later analysis, HLA-associated TCR beta chains were found to be more clonally expanded and to have lower generation probabilities than equally common non-associated chains. In vitro tests confirmed that three of the cytomegalovirus-associated TCR beta chains recognize cytomegalovirus antigens. Linkage disequilibrium might explain the correlated functional status among segregating V segments, but an unknown experimental factor could not be ruled out. This cohort had only TCR beta chains sequenced, and the lack of alpha or paired-chain data limited which features could be detected. The study gave a list of 150 to 200 TCR beta chains associated with cytomegalovirus. According to a later analysis, parvovirus B19, influenza, CMV and Epstein-Barr virus appeared linked to several top co-occurrence clusters. For the cohort, immune exposure information was limited to CMV serostatus. Some IMGT-functional V segments, including TRBV6-2 and TRBV6-3, could not be distinguished by the 87-base-pair reads and were therefore excluded. Because HLA typing was unavailable for some donors at each locus, only the typed subset was used in association tests. Most TCR sequences were observed very rarely across donors, whereas some public TCRs were present in many individuals. In a later genetic analysis, fewer N-insertions in productive TCRs were reported among donors in an Asian-associated ancestry cluster than the roughly 700-donor mean. The sequencing pipeline was judged likely to have produced a cluster of highly shared sequence variants as a technical artifact. Roughly uniform sequencing depth across donors was assumed in presence/absence analyses, although this assumption may not hold. According to a later analysis, most CMV-associated TCR beta chains appeared to be HLA-restricted, and the HLA associations seemed to be driven largely by CMV exposure. Because counts were too low, roughly 16 rarely observed V segments, including chromosome 9 orphons, were excluded from the earlier analysis of fewer than 650 of the donors. Assigning TCR associations to individual alleles was difficult when HLA alleles, especially DR and DQ, strongly co-occurred. The classifier was reported to diagnose cytomegalovirus status with high specificity and sensitivity in both the original and validation cohorts. In an earlier analysis of approximately 590 of the donors, most TCR beta V segments were observed in productive rearrangements about 87% or about 30% of the time, broadly matching IMGT annotations. The authors suggested that the approach could potentially be extended to other disease states and immunological phenotypes. Specific HLA alleles were associated with more than 15,000 TCR beta sequences at a false discovery rate of 0.05 in a later analysis. A later analysis found that TCR association rates varied across HLA loci, with DRB1 alleles showing the most associated TCRs and HLA-C alleles the fewest. A further reported finding was that TCR beta sequences accurately predicted the HLA-A and HLA-B alleles for most subjects in the first cohort. V-gene and J-gene trimming of TCR beta chains was associated with a missense DCLRE1C variant in a later genetic analysis, and the association was replicated in an independent cohort.

CDR3 length: 16 amino acids, cysteine to phenylalanine. Just CDR3 DNA is preserved here, 48 bases in frame from base 1. Comment on this clone: Its antigen is unknown. No clone much larger than this one lies a single base away; base qualities are absent.

The specimen sequenced was PBMCs. Recombination linked TRBV21-1 to TRBJ2-1; the table gives TRBD2 as D, unverified against the DNA. TRBV21-1 represents a pseudogene. The clonotype originates from a female donor in good health and CMV-seronegative. The DNA is as follows: TGTGCCAGCAGCAAAGTAGGCTCGGGGGGAGGGGGTGAGCAGTTCTTC. It encodes CASSKVGSGGGGEQFF.